This T cell receptor (beta chain) stems from a study of shared clonotypes between healthy human individuals. Whole-study results and caveats: A handful of donors held roughly 5% of naive CD4 clonotypes in common. Naive subsets usually exceeded memory subsets in estimated richness.

TCRdb's table, derived via immunoSEQ multiplex PCR, lists solely in-frame clones and lacks some. This table holds approximately 2.3 million clones, approximately 93% found once. CDR3 length equals 18 residues. Germline loops: CDR1 SGHTS, CDR2 YDEGEE. J gave up 5 bases and V 4 bases, and 13 bases lay outside the gene matches. With respect to this clone: Its antigen is as yet unknown.

The receptor was derived from a young man in good health. Some clones in this sample may be carry-over from other donors' samples. The chain uses TRBV5-8 and TRBJ2-5; 14 nucleotides match TRBD2. Sequencing was done on a sample of naive CD4+ T cells from PBMCs. Regarding subset: CD45RA+ positively selected. DNA for the CDR3: TGTGCCAGCAGCCCGGGACTAGCGGGAGTTGGTGAGATGGAGACCCAGTACTTC. It codes for CASSPGLAGVGEMETQYF.